This T cell receptor beta chain was sequenced in a study of memory CD4+ T cells and cytomegalovirus serostatus. About the research overall: Healthy Belgian adult donors included about nine CMV-positive and around 25 CMV-negative people. Study-wide points: Suggested: most of the CMV-linked TCR signature lies in CD4+ memory cells.

CDR1 is MDHEN, CDR2 SYDVKM, per germline. This CDR3 spans 15 amino acids. With V trimmed by 3 bases and J by 1 base, 3 bases remained unmatched. On this clone itself: Antigen unknown.

Single viable CD3+CD4+CD8-CD45RO+ cells were sorted as the memory CD4+ T cells. Study processing details: After removing out-of-frame reads, 2 million to 2.5 million distinct TCRbeta sequences remained. The data were produced by immunoSEQ multiplex PCR, yet TCRdb's version contains in-frame clones alone and is incomplete. Clone size and V and J calls were adopted from that table, with D and trimming inferred from the DNA. The sample lists about 96,000 clones, 80% occurring once. The material sequenced was memory CD4+ T cells from blood. The V call is TRBV28, the J call TRBJ2-1; TRBD2 matches 7 bases. The TCR comes from an adult in good health and CMV-seropositive. CDR3 region: CASSLGGISYNEQFF. The CDR3 DNA reads TGTGCCAGCAGTTTGGGGGGGATTTCCTACAATGAGCAGTTCTTC.